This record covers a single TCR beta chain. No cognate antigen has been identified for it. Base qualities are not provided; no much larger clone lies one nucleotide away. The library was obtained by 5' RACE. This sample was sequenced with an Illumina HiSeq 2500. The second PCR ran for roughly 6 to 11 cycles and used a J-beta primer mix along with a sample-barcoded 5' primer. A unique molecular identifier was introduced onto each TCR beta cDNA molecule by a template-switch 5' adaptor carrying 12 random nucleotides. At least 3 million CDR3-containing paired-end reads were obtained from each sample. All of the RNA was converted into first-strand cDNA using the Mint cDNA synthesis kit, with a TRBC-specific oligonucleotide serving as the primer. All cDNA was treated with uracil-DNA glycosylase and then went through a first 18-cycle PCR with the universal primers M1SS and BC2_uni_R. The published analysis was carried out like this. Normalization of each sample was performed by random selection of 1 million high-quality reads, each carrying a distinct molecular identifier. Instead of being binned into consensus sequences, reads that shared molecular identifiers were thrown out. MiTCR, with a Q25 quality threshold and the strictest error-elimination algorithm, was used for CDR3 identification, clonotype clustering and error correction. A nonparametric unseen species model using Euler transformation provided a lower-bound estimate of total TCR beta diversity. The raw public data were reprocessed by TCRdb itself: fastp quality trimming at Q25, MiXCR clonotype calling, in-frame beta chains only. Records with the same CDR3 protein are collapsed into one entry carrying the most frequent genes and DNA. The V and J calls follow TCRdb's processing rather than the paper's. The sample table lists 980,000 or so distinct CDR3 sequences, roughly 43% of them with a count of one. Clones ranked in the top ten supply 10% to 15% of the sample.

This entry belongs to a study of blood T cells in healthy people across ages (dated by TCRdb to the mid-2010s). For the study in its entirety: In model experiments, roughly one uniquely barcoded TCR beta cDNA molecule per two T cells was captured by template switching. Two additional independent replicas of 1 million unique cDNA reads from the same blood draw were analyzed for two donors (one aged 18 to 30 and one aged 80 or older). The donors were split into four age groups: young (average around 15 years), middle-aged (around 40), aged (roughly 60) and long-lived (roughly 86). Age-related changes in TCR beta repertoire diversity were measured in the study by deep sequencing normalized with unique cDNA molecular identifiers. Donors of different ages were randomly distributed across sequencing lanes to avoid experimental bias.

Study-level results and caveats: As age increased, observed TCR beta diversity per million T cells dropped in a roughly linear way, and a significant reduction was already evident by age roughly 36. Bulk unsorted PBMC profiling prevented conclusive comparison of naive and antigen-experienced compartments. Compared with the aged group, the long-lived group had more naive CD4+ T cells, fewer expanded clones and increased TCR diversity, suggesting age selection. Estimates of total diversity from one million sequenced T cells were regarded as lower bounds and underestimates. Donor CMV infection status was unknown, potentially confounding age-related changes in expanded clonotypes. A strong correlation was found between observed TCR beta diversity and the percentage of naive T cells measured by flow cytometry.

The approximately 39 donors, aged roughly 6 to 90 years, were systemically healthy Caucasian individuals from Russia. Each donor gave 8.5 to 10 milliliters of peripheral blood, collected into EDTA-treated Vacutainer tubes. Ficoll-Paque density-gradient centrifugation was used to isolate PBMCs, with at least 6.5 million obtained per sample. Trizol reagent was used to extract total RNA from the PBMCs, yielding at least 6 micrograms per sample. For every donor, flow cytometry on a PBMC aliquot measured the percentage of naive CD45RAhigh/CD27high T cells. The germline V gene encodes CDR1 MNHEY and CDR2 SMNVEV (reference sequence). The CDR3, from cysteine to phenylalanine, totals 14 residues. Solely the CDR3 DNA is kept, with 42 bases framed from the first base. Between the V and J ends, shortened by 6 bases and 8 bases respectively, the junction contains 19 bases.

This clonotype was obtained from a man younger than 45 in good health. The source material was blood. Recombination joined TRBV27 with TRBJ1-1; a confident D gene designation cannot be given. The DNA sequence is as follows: TGTGCCAGCAGAAGGGTCTCAGGAGTAGGGGAAGCTTTCTTT. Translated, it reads CASRRVSGVGEAFF.